This T cell receptor (beta chain) was profiled in a study of beta chain features in type 1 diabetes. Study results and limitations: No resolution was reached here on whether HLA type influences TCRB rearrangement. Using cDNA template may skew counts toward highly expressing activated cells. Among type 1 diabetes patients, VDJ junctions had fewer insertions and more deletions. The study found moderately but significantly shorter TCRB CDR3s in all four CD4+ subsets of Type 1 diabetes patients.

This clone occurred a few times. Antigen unknown. It was via CD45RO/CCR7/CD25/CD127/CD95/CD27 that CD4+ naive, central memory, regulatory and stem cell-like memory cells were sorted. Trimming cost V 2 bases and J 5 bases, with 16 bases left between them. The CDR3 is made up of 16 amino acids. The germline V gene has CDR1 SGDLS and CDR2 YYNGEE. Sequencing targeted expressed TCRB transcripts, as all isolated RNA had been reverse transcribed. The repertoire was sequenced with immunoSEQ multiplex PCR; TCRdb's copy has only in-frame clones and lacks some. The profile shows roughly 150,000 clones, 6.5% to 9.5% of them singletons.

Sequencing was performed on central memory CD4+ T cells from blood. This TCR was recovered from a woman between 35 and 50 years old with type 1 diabetes. The genes are TRBV9 and TRBJ2-2; a possible D gene is TRBD1 (6 bases). The DNA of the CDR3 is TGTGCCAGCAGCGTGTATTCAGGGGCGGGTACCGGGGAGCTGTTTTTT. As protein: CASSVYSGAGTGELFF.